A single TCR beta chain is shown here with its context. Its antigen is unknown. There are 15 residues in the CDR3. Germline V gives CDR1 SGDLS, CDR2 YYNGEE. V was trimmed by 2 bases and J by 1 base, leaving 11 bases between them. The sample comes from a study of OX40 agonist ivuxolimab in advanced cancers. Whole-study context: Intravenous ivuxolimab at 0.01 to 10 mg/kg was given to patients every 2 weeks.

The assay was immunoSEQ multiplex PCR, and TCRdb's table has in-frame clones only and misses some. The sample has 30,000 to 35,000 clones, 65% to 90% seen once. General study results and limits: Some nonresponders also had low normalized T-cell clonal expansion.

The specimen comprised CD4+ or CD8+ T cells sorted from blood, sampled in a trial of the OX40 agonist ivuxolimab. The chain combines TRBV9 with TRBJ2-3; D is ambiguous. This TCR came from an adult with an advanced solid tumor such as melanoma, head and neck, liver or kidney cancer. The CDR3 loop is CASSVHTDRTDTQYF. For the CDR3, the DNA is TGTGCCAGCAGCGTCCACACAGATCGCACAGATACGCAGTATTTT.